This is a list of T cell receptor beta chains from one sample in a study of blood T cells in healthy people across ages. TCRdb itself ran the 5' RACE reads through MiXCR, one entry per CDR3 protein. The data hold approximately 2,000,000 distinct CDR3 sequences, with more than 35% observed a single time. The material sequenced was blood. These receptors originate from a human donor in good health. Both conserved end residues are part of each CDR3. The D gene is left open where the match is weak. Clone size is not always given. Where it is, it says once, few, many or a class for expanded clones.

j_gene	v_gene	d_gene	abundance	CDR3nt	CDR3aa
TRBJ1-2	TRBV12-3/TRBV12-4	NA	few	TGTGCCAGCAGCCTCATACTGCTAGAGCGATCTAACTATGGCTACACCTTC	CASSLILLERSNYGYTF
TRBJ2-3	TRBV2	TRBD2	NA	TGTGCCAGCAGTGTGCGGGGGGCGACAGATACGCAGTATTTT	CASSVRGATDTQYF
TRBJ2-2	TRBV24-1	NA	NA	TGTGCCACCAGTGATGGCTCTCTAGGACAGCCGAACACCGGGAAGCTGTTTTTT	CATSDGSLGQPNTGKLFF
TRBJ2-1	TRBV4-1	TRBD2	few	TGCGCCAGCAGCCCCCGACTAGCGGGGGGCAATAACAATGAGCAGTTCTTC	CASSPRLAGGNNNEQFF
TRBJ2-1	TRBV7-6	NA	NA	TGTGCCAGCAGCTTAAGAGGACGGAACAATGAGCAGTTCTTC	CASSLRGRNNEQFF
TRBJ1-2	TRBV6-5	NA	NA	TGTGCCAGCAGTTCCCTAACCCGGGGCTATGGCTACACCTTC	CASSSLTRGYGYTF
TRBJ1-1	TRBV5-1	TRBD1	NA	TGCGCCAGCAGCAGACAAGGACAGGGAGGAAACACTGAAGCTTTCTTT	CASSRQGQGGNTEAFF
TRBJ1-1	TRBV5-1	TRBD1	few	TGCGCCAGCAGCTTGGCCGGGACAGGGCAAACTGAAGCTTTCTTT	CASSLAGTGQTEAFF
TRBJ2-1	TRBV7-2	NA	few	TGTGCCAGCAGCTTTCTTCCCTTTGAGCAGTTCTTC	CASSFLPFEQFF
TRBJ2-1	TRBV4-2	TRBD1	NA	TGTGCCAGCAGCCAACAAGTCAGGGGGCAGAATGAGCAGTTCTTC	CASSQQVRGQNEQFF
TRBJ1-2	TRBV30	NA	NA	TGTGCCTGGAGTTTAGGGCAGCACTATGGCTACACCTTC	CAWSLGQHYGYTF
TRBJ2-5	TRBV6-2/TRBV6-3	NA	NA	TGTGCCAGCAAGGTTTCCCCCCAAGGGACCCAGTACTTC	CASKVSPQGTQYF
TRBJ1-5	TRBV20-1	TRBD1	NA	TGCAGTGCTAGAGTGTCGGGGCAGGGGGCTGATCAGCCCCAGCATTTT	CSARVSGQGADQPQHF
TRBJ1-5	TRBV7-2	NA	few	TGTGCCAGCAGCTTAGATAGCTCGGGCAATCAGCCCCAGCATTTT	CASSLDSSGNQPQHF
TRBJ2-4	TRBV10-3	TRBD1	NA	TGTGCCATCAGTGATACGGACAGGGTATGGCTTTTC	CAISDTDRVWLF
TRBJ2-4	TRBV7-9	NA	NA	TGTGCCAGCAGCTCCCGACAGGTCCTAAACATTCAGTACTTC	CASSSRQVLNIQYF
TRBJ2-4	TRBV7-2	NA	few	TGTGCCAGCAGCTTAGCCGGGGAAGGAAACATTCAGTACTTC	CASSLAGEGNIQYF
TRBJ1-2	TRBV5-6	NA	NA	TGTGCCAGCAGCACGAATGACTATGGCTACACCTTC	CASSTNDYGYTF
TRBJ2-3	TRBV20-1	NA	NA	TGCAGTGTCTTAGCGTGGGGGCCGGAGGCAGATACGCAGTATTTT	CSVLAWGPEADTQYF
TRBJ2-7	TRBV4-3	NA	NA	TGCGCCAGCAGCCAAGTCTGGGGGTTCCCTTCCTACGAGCAGTACTTC	CASSQVWGFPSYEQYF
TRBJ2-3	TRBV7-2	TRBD2	few	TGTGCCAGCAGCTTCCTAGCGGGGCCGGATACGCAGTATTTT	CASSFLAGPDTQYF
TRBJ2-5	TRBV7-2	NA	NA	TGTGCCAGCAGCTACGAAATTGTGAACAGACAAGAGACCCAGTACTTC	CASSYEIVNRQETQYF
TRBJ2-5	TRBV25-1	TRBD2	NA	TGTGCCAGCAGTGGACGTAGCGGGACCGCCCAAGAGACCCAGTACTTC	CASSGRSGTAQETQYF
TRBJ2-1	TRBV28	NA	NA	TGTGCCAGCAGTTTGCTACGACTTGAAAATGAGCAGTTCTTC	CASSLLRLENEQFF
TRBJ1-6	TRBV4-3	TRBD1	NA	TGCGCCAGTGCCCCCACCGGGACAGATAGTTCACCCCTCCACTTT	CASAPTGTDSSPLHF
TRBJ1-4	TRBV4-3	NA	once	TGCGCCAGCAGCCAAGAAGCAGTCTTTGAAAAACTGTTTTTT	CASSQEAVFEKLFF
TRBJ2-7	TRBV6-6	NA	once	TGTGCCAGCAGTCTGTCGGCGGTGGGGTCGGTCTACGAGCAGTACTTC	CASSLSAVGSVYEQYF
TRBJ1-1	TRBV29-1	NA	once	TGCAGCGTTGAAGCGACCCTTAGGGGGACTGAAGCTTTCTTT	CSVEATLRGTEAFF
TRBJ2-7	TRBV7-2	NA	NA	TGTGCCAGCAGCTTATGGCTCTACGAGCAGTACTTC	CASSLWLYEQYF
TRBJ2-6	TRBV10-3	TRBD2	few	TGTGCCATCAGTAACCCCCGAGCTAGCGGGGCCACAGGCGTCCTGACTTTC	CAISNPRASGATGVLTF
TRBJ2-4	TRBV11-2	NA	few	TGTGCCAGCAGCTTTGGGGGGCGTCTTAACATTCAGTACTTC	CASSFGGRLNIQYF
TRBJ1-5	TRBV7-8	NA	few	TGTGCCAGCAGTCCCCCTGGACACAATCAGCCCCAGCATTTT	CASSPPGHNQPQHF
TRBJ2-1	TRBV20-1	NA	NA	TGCAGTGCTAGCGTCCCCGGGACTGATAACTCCTACAATGAGCAGTTCTTC	CSASVPGTDNSYNEQFF
TRBJ1-5	TRBV6-2/TRBV6-3	TRBD1	few	TGTGCCAGCAGTTACTCGAACAGGGGACGTGGTCAGCCCCAGCATTTT	CASSYSNRGRGQPQHF
TRBJ2-7	TRBV29-1	NA	few	TGCAGCGTTGAAGCCGGTGGCGAGCAGTACTTC	CSVEAGGEQYF
TRBJ2-7	TRBV5-1	TRBD2	NA	TGCGCCAGCAGCTTGGAGGTAGCGGGGGGGCTGTTCCCCTACGAGCAGTACTTC	CASSLEVAGGLFPYEQYF
TRBJ1-5	TRBV12-3/TRBV12-4	TRBD1	NA	TGTGCCAGCAGTTATTGGGACAGAGATCAGCCCCAGCATTTT	CASSYWDRDQPQHF
TRBJ1-1	TRBV3-1	TRBD1	NA	TGTGCCAGCAGCCGTTCAGGGACAGGGAAGCAAACTGAAGCTTTCTTT	CASSRSGTGKQTEAFF
TRBJ2-1	TRBV7-2	NA	many	TGTGCCAGCGGCTGGAGTTCCTACAATGAGCAGTTCTTC	CASGWSSYNEQFF
TRBJ1-6	TRBV11-2	NA	NA	TGTGCCAGCAGCTTAGATCAATGGGGGGGGACCGATTCACCCCTCCACTTT	CASSLDQWGGTDSPLHF
TRBJ2-7	TRBV5-1	TRBD1	NA	TGCGCCAGCAGCCCCGACAGGGAGTCAACCTACGAGCAGTACTTC	CASSPDRESTYEQYF
TRBJ1-2	TRBV10-3	NA	NA	TGTGCCACCGGAACCGGGACAATCTATGGCTACACCTTC	CATGTGTIYGYTF
TRBJ1-2	TRBV21-1	NA	NA	TGTGCCAGCGGAAAGGACAGACTGGATAACTATGGCTACACCTTC	CASGKDRLDNYGYTF
TRBJ2-2	TRBV4-2	NA	few	TGTGCCAGCAGCCAAGCGGGAGCCGGGGAGCTGTTTTTT	CASSQAGAGELFF
TRBJ1-5	TRBV12-3/TRBV12-4	NA	few	TGTGCCAGCAGAGCCGGGGGAGATCAGCCCCAGCATTTT	CASRAGGDQPQHF